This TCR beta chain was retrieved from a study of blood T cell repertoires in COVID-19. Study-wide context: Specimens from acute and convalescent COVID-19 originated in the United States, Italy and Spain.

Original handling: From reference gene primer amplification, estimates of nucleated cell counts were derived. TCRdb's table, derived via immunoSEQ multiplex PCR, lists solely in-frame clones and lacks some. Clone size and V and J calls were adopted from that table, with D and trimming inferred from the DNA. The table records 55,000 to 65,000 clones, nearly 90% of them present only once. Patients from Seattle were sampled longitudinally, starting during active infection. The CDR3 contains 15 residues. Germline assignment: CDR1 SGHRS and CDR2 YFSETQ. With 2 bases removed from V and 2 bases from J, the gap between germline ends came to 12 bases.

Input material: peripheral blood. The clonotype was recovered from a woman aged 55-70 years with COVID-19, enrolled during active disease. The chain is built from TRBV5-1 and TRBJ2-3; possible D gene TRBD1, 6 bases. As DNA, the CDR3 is TGCGCCAGCAGCTTAGGAGGACAGCCCACAGATACGCAGTATTTT. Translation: CASSLGGQPTDTQYF.